This TCR beta chain originates from a study of vaccination and CD4 T cells after COVID-19. Study at large: Each control culture was treated with a CEFX pool, an HIV-1 Nef pool, or no peptide.

The CDR3 sequence is 14 residues long. The germline gives CDR1 LNHDA, CDR2 SQIVND (reference sequence). Trimming took off 3 bases at V and 6 bases at J, with 12 bases between the two ends. The Oncomine TCR Beta short-read assay generated sequence data from the DNA of cultured CD4+ T cells. Cultured CD4+ T cells were the source of extracted genomic DNA. TCRdb re-called the PCR reads with MiXCR, one entry per CDR3 protein. Here the sample spans fewer than 12,000 distinct CDR3 sequences, around a third being singletons. Findings of the study overall: Researchers report that a median approximately 87% of reactive clones in convalescent patients surfaced only post-vaccination.

This clonotype was observed a handful of times. The antigen remains unidentified. Treatment denoted: approximately nine-day PBMC culture with coronavirus spike peptide pools or control peptides (ViraFEST assay). The receptor comes from a human donor who had recovered from COVID-19. Sequencing was carried out using CD4+ T cells from blood, cultured in vitro. The V call is TRBV19, the J call TRBJ1-5; possible D gene TRBD1, 6 bases. CDR3 protein: CASSIEDSGQPQHF. CDR3 DNA: TGTGCCAGTAGTATCGAGGACAGCGGTCAGCCCCAGCATTTT.